Shown below are 16 T cell receptor beta chains from a single sample sequenced in a study of human T cells and chemical hapten exposure. TCRdb re-analysed the RACE reads in MiXCR, keeping a single row per CDR3 protein. The top ten hold under 2.5% of the sample, which has 120,000 or so distinct CDR3 sequences, 11% seen once. As to time point: patch test 3, about 24 weeks after DPC sensitization. As for treatment: therapeutic diphenylcyclopropenone sensitization with weekly scalp DPC. Sequences were derived from whole blood, sampled in connection with sensitization to the hapten diphenylcyclopropenone (DPC). These receptors were obtained from a woman aged 50 to 60 with alopecia areata. Some clones in this sample may be carry-over from other donors' samples.

The chain couples TRBV9 to TRBJ1-1; a weak D match, TRBD1 (5 bases). V lost 0 bases and J 7 bases, leaving 10 bases between the germline ends. Germline V gene sequence: CDR1 SGDLS, CDR2 YYNGEE. There are 13 residues in the CDR3. CDR3 residues: CASSVAGGGEAFF. The CDR3 nucleotides are TGTGCCAGCAGCGTAGCCGGGGGAGGTGAAGCTTTCTTT.

This clonotype came up a few times. The rearrangement joins TRBV10-1 to TRBJ2-3; 7 nucleotides match TRBD2. Germline CDR1 is WNHNN and CDR2 is SYGVQD (reference sequence). The CDR3 is made up of 16 amino acids. With V trimmed by 6 bases and J by 2 bases, 11 bases remained unmatched. CDR3: CASSQAPGLNTDTQYF. The CDR3 coding sequence is TGCGCCAGCAGCCAAGCCCCGGGACTAAACACAGATACGCAGTATTTT.

This clonotype was recorded a few times. V usage is TRBV2 and J usage is TRBJ1-1; a weak D match, TRBD1 (5 bases). The germline V and J ends were trimmed by 9 bases and 4 bases, with 18 bases remaining between them. This CDR3 is built from 14 residues. Germline V gene sequence: CDR1 SNHLY, CDR2 FYNNEI. The CDR3 DNA is TGTGCCAGTGAAAGGAGGTCGGGGGGCACTGAAGCTTTCTTT. Translated: CASERRSGGTEAFF.

V and J are TRBV7-9 and TRBJ2-1; a weak D match, TRBD2 (6 bases). CDR3 length equals 18 residues. The V end was cut by 6 bases, the J end by 0 bases, with 21 bases between. Germline loops: CDR1 SEHNR, CDR2 FQNEAQ (reference sequence). CDR3 residues: CASRLPHGGRSSYNEQFF. In DNA, the CDR3 is TGTGCCAGCAGGTTACCCCATGGGGGGAGGAGCTCCTACAATGAGCAGTTCTTC.

The chain combines TRBV6-5 with TRBJ2-2; 12 bases agree with TRBD1. V lost 6 bases and J lost 5; bases outside the gene matches: 10. The germline CDR1 and CDR2 sequences are MNHEY and SVGAGI. This CDR3 is 17 amino acids long. CDR3 sequence reads: CASRAAGTGGTTGELFF. The CDR3 bases are TGTGCCAGCAGGGCGGCCGGGACAGGGGGCACTACCGGGGAGCTGTTTTTT.

In its sample, this clonotype was seen a few times. V usage is TRBV12-3 or TRBV12-4 and J usage is TRBJ2-1, with TRBD2 identical over 7 bases. V lost 1 base, J lost 4 bases, and 1 base stayed unmatched. The CDR3 runs 14 residues. CDR3 sequence (DNA): TGTGCCAGCAGTTTAGTGGGGGGGTACAATGAGCAGTTCTTC. As protein: CASSLVGGYNEQFF.

This clonotype was counted between two and nine times. V usage is TRBV3-1 and J usage is TRBJ1-2, with D possibly matching TRBD1 (5 bases). V lost 1 base to trimming and J lost 8 bases, with 14 bases between them. This CDR3 is built from 14 residues. Germline CDR1 and CDR2: LGHDT and YNNKEL (reference sequence). The CDR3 bases are TGTGCCAGCAGCCAAGGAGGGGCAGACGCAGGCTACACCTTC. Its protein product is CASSQGGADAGYTF. Full variable domain (outside the CDR3, taken from reference TRBV3-1 and TRBJ1-2): DTAVSQTPKYLVTQMGNDKSIKCEQNLGHDTMYWYKQDSKKFLKIMFSYNNKELIINETVPNRFSPKSPDKAHLNLHINSLELGDSAVYFCASSQGGADAGYTFGSGTRLTVV.

The CDR3 spells CASGLRDGAQYSNQPQHF. In DNA, the CDR3 is TGTGCCAGCGGCCTTCGGGACGGCGCCCAATATAGCAATCAGCCCCAGCATTTT. The chain couples TRBV6-6 to TRBJ1-5; a weak D match, TRBD1 (5 bases). The germline V gene has CDR1 MNHNY and CDR2 SVGAGI (reference sequence). V lost 8 bases to trimming and J lost 0 bases, with 23 bases between them. The CDR3 has 18 amino acids.

The V gene is TRBV12-5, the J gene TRBJ2-3; D remains unclear. V lost 0 bases to trimming and J lost 1 base, with 17 bases between them. This CDR3 spans 18 amino acids. Per the germline V gene, CDR1 is LGHNT and CDR2 is FRNRAP. As DNA, the CDR3 is TGTGCTAGTGGTTTGGTAAAGGACGGCGAGACGCGCACAGATACGCAGTATTTT. It encodes CASGLVKDGETRTDTQYF.

This clonotype turned up a few times. The chain joins TRBV13 to TRBJ2-5; D is ambiguous. Germline lookup yields CDR1 PRHDT and CDR2 FYEKMQ (reference sequence). This CDR3 spans 14 amino acids. The V end was cut by 2 bases, the J end by 2 bases, with 9 bases between. This CDR3 is CASSLIGYQETQYF. As DNA, the CDR3 is TGTGCCAGCAGCTTAATAGGATATCAAGAGACCCAGTACTTC.

The J gene is TRBJ2-5, the V gene TRBV27; 9 positions match TRBD2. V trimming: 3 bases; J trimming: 1 base; junction bases outside the gene matches: 3. This CDR3 region has 15 residues. Germline CDR1 is MNHEY and CDR2 is SMNVEV (reference sequence). As DNA, the CDR3 is TGTGCCAGCAGTTTCGCGACTAGCGGCCAAGAGACCCAGTACTTC. Translated, it gives CASSFATSGQETQYF.

This clonotype was detected ten times or more. V gene TRBV13 combines with J gene TRBJ1-2; 7 bases match TRBD1. Trimming removed 3 bases from V and 4 bases from J; junction bases left unmatched: 14. This CDR3 contains 17 residues. Germline-derived CDR1 and CDR2 are PRHDT and FYEKMQ (reference sequence). For the CDR3, the DNA is TGTGCCAGCAGCTTTGGGGGGGACGACAGGGTACCCTATGGCTACACCTTC. Translated, it gives CASSFGGDDRVPYGYTF.

The CDR3 sequence: CSASILAGTDTQYF. CDR3 bases: TGCAGTGCTAGCATCCTAGCAGGCACAGATACGCAGTATTTT. The chain carries TRBV20-1 and TRBJ2-3; possible D gene TRBD2, 5 bases. V lost 3 bases and J 1 base, leaving 11 bases between the germline ends. CDR1 is DFQATT and CDR2 is SNEGSKA in the germline V gene (reference sequence). This CDR3 comprises 14 residues.

V gene TRBV2 combines with J gene TRBJ2-7; D perhaps matches TRBD2 (5 bases). The CDR3 covers 14 residues. The V end lost 5 bases, the J end lost 3 bases, and 14 bases lay between the germline ends. CDR1 and CDR2 (germline): SNHLY, FYNNEI. For the CDR3, the DNA is TGTGCCAGCAGTATCAGCGAAGGGAGCTACGAGCAGTACTTC. It translates to CASSISEGSYEQYF.

This clonotype was observed at least ten times. The CDR3 DNA follows: TGTGCCAGCAGCCAATCCACCGGGGGGGCTCCGATCCACAATGAGCAGTTCTTC. Translating it yields CASSQSTGGAPIHNEQFF. The chain uses TRBV7-2 and TRBJ2-1; TRBD2 aligns across 8 bases. The CDR3 is made up of 18 amino acids. Germline CDR1 and CDR2: SGHTA and FQGNSA. The J segment lost 5 bases and the V segment lost 5 bases, leaving 17 bases of the junction unmatched. Combining the CDR3 with reference TRBV7-2 and TRBJ2-1 gives the whole variable domain GAGVSQSPSNKVTEKGKDVELRCDPISGHTALYWYRQSLGQGLEFLIYFQGNSAPDKSGLPSDRFSAERTGGSVSTLTIQRTQQEDSAVYLCASSQSTGGAPIHNEQFFGPGTRLTVL.

The table lists this clonotype with a few counts. The chain combines TRBV7-2 with TRBJ1-4; D gene unclear. The germline V gene encodes CDR1 SGHTA and CDR2 FQGNSA. V gave up 7 bases and J gave up 6 bases, with 15 bases separating them. CDR3 size: 14 residues. The CDR3 region has the DNA TGTGCCAGCACCACTTCCAGAGGTGATGAAAAACTGTTTTTT. This translates into CASTTSRGDEKLFF.